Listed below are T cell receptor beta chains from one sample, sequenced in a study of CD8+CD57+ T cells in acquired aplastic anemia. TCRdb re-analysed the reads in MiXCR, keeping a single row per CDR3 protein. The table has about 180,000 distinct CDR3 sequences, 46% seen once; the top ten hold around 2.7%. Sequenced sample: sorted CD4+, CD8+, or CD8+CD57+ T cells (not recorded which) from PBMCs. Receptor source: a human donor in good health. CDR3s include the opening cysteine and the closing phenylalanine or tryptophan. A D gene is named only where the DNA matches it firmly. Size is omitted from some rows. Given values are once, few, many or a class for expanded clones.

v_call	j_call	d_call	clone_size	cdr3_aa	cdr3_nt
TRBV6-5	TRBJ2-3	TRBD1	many	CASSLDRTAQYF	TGTGCCAGCAGCCTGGACAGGACCGCGCAGTATTTT
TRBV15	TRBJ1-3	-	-	CATSRGVSGNTIYF	TGTGCCACCAGCAGAGGGGTCTCTGGAAACACCATATATTTT
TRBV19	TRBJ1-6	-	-	CASSINPESPLHF	TGTGCCAGTAGTATAAATCCCGAATCACCCCTCCACTTT
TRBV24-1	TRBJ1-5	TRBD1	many	CATSGDRGVRPQHF	TGTGCCACCAGTGGCGACAGGGGGGTACGGCCCCAGCATTTT
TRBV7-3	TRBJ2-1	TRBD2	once	CASSFTSGISYNEQFF	TGTGCCAGCAGCTTCACTAGCGGGATCTCCTACAATGAGCAGTTCTTC
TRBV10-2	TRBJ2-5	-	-	CASSDPGRETQYF	TGCGCCAGCAGTGATCCAGGGCGGGAGACCCAGTACTTC
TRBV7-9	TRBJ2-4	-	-	CASTAGREAKNIQYF	TGTGCCAGCACCGCCGGCAGGGAGGCCAAAAACATTCAGTACTTC
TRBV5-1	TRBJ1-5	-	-	CASSTLGGNQPQHF	TGCGCCAGCAGCACCCTCGGGGGAAATCAGCCCCAGCATTTT
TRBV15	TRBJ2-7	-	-	CATSVPGPPYEQYF	TGTGCCACCAGCGTTCCGGGGCCCCCCTACGAGCAGTACTTC
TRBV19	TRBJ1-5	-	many	CASSIGQGRRERPQHF	TGTGCCAGTAGTATAGGCCAGGGACGGAGGGAGCGGCCCCAGCATTTT
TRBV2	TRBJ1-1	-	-	CASSLGTSTEAFF	TGTGCCAGCAGCCTAGGGACAAGCACTGAAGCTTTCTTT
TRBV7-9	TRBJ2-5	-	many	CASSTRKNPGQETQYF	TGTGCCAGCAGCACAAGAAAGAACCCAGGCCAAGAGACCCAGTACTTC
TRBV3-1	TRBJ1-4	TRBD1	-	CASSLGQGGIEKLFF	TGTGCCAGCAGCCTAGGACAGGGTGGCATTGAAAAACTGTTTTTT
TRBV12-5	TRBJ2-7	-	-	CASGSRDRYEQYF	TGTGCTAGTGGTTCTCGAGATCGCTACGAGCAGTACTTC
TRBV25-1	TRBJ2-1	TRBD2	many	CASSEEVASGGEQFF	TGTGCCAGCAGTGAAGAGGTGGCTAGCGGGGGCGAGCAGTTCTTC
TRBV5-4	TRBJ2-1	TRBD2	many	CASSFTLAEAYNEQFF	TGTGCCAGCAGCTTTACTCTAGCGGAGGCCTACAATGAGCAGTTCTTC
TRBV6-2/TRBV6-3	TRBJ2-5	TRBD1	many	CASSYTGGTGLGETQYF	TGTGCCAGCAGTTACACCGGCGGGACAGGATTGGGAGAGACCCAGTACTTC
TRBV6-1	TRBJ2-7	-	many	CASGDKAYEQYF	TGTGCCAGTGGAGACAAAGCCTACGAGCAGTACTTC
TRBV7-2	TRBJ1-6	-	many	CASSRGGAGGNSPLHF	TGTGCCAGCAGTCGAGGCGGGGCCGGGGGTAATTCACCCCTCCACTTT
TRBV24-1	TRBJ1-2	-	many	CATSEADYGYTF	TGTGCCACCAGTGAGGCAGACTATGGCTACACCTTC
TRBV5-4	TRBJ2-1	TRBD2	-	CASSLIPPSGSSYNEQFF	TGTGCCAGCAGCTTGATTCCCCCAAGCGGGAGTTCCTACAATGAGCAGTTCTTC
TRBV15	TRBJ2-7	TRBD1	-	CATSRDQGQGAYEQYF	TGTGCCACCAGCAGAGATCAGGGACAGGGGGCTTACGAGCAGTACTTC